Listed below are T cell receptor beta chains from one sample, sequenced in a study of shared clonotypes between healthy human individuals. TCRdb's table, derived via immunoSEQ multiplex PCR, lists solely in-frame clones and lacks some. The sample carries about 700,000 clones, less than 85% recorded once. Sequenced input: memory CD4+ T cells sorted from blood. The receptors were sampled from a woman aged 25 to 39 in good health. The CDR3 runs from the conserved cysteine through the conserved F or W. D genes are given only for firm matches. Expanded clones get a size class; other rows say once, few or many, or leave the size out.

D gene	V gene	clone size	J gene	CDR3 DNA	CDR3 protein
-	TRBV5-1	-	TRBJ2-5	TGCGCCAGCAGCTTGGTCGGGGGAGAGACCCAGTACTTC	CASSLVGGETQYF
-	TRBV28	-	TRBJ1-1	TGTGCCAGCAGCGGGACATTGAACACTGAAGCTTTCTTT	CASSGTLNTEAFF
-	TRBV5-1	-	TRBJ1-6	TGCGCCACCCGGGGGCCAGACAATAATTCACCCCTCCACTTT	CATRGPDNNSPLHF
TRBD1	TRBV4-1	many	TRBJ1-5	TGCGCCAGCAGCCAAGGCCCGGGACAGGGGTATCAGCCCCAGCATTTT	CASSQGPGQGYQPQHF
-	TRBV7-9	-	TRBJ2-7	TGTGCCAGCAGCTTTAGTGCGGGTGCGGGCGAGCAGTACTTC	CASSFSAGAGEQYF
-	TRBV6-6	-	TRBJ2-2	TGTGCCAGCCGGGACACAGCGAACACCGGGGAGCTGTTTTTT	CASRDTANTGELFF
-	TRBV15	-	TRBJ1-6	TGTGCCACCAGCAGAAAAAGGGGCGGCTCGAGCTCCTATAATTCACCCCTCCACTTT	CATSRKRGGSSSYNSPLHF
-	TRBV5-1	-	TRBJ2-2	TGCGCCAGCAGCTTGTTTGGGCCCGGGGAGCTGTTTTTT	CASSLFGPGELFF
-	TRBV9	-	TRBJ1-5	TGTGCCAGCAGCGTGGGAAAGGGCAATCAGCCCCAGCATTTT	CASSVGKGNQPQHF
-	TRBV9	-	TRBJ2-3	TGTGCCAGCAGCGCCGGGTTCACCCAACCCCTAGATACGCAGTATTTT	CASSAGFTQPLDTQYF
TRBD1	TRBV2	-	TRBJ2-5	TGTGCCAGCAGGTCGGGACAGGGAAAGGAAAAGACCCAGTACTTC	CASRSGQGKEKTQYF
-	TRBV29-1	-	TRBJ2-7	TGCAGCGTTAGACAGGCTCGGTACGAGCAGTACTTC	CSVRQARYEQYF
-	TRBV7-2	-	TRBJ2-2	TGTGCCAGCAGCTTAACAGAGACCACCGGGGAGCTGTTTTTT	CASSLTETTGELFF
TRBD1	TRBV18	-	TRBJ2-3	TGTGCCAGCTCACCACCGAGTGGACAGGGGGCTTCGATGGCAGATACGCAGTATTTT	CASSPPSGQGASMADTQYF
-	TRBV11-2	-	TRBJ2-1	TGTGCCAGCAGCTTAATTAGCAGGGAGCAGTTCTTC	CASSLISREQFF
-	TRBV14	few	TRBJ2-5	TGTGCCAGCAGCCCCTTATCGTGGGGCCAAGAGACCCAGTACTTC	CASSPLSWGQETQYF
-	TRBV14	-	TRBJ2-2	TGTGCCAGCAGCCAAGATAGTCTCAGGGAGCTGTTTTTT	CASSQDSLRELFF
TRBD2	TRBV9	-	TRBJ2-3	TGTGCCAGCAGCGTGGAGCGGGAGAGCGCAGATACGCAGTATTTT	CASSVERESADTQYF
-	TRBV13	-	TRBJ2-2	TGTGCCAGCAGCTTACACGCTGAGTTCACCGGGGAGCTGTTTTTT	CASSLHAEFTGELFF
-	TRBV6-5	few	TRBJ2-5	TGTGCCAGCAGTTTGGGGACCGGCGCCTACGGTGAGACCCAGTACTTC	CASSLGTGAYGETQYF
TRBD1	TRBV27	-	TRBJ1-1	TGTGCCAGCAGTACGGGGACAGGGACTGAAGCTTTCTTT	CASSTGTGTEAFF
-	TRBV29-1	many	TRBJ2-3	TGCAGCGTTGACGCCGGCTCAGGGGGGGAGGGCCTGTCAGATACGCAGTATTTT	CSVDAGSGGEGLSDTQYF
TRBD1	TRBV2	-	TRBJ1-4	TGTGCCAGCAGTGATCAGGGGGGTAACACTAATGAAAAACTGTTTTTT	CASSDQGGNTNEKLFF
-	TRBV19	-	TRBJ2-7	TGTGCCAGTAGTAGAAGGCAGGGTGGGGATTCCTACGAGCAGTACTTC	CASSRRQGGDSYEQYF
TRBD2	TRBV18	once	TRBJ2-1	TGTGCCAGCTCACCAGGGACTAGCGGCTACAATGAGCAGTTCTTC	CASSPGTSGYNEQFF
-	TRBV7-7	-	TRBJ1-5	TGTGCCAGCAGCCCCCCCGAGCCCACCAATCAGCCCCAGCATTTT	CASSPPEPTNQPQHF
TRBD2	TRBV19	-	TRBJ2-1	TGTGCCAGTAGTACCCTAGCGGGAGGCTCCTACAATGAGCAGTTCTTC	CASSTLAGGSYNEQFF
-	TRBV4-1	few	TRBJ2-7	TGCGCCAGCAGCCAAGAGAGTTGGTACGAGCAGTACTTC	CASSQESWYEQYF
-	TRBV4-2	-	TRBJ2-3	TGTGCCAGCAGCCAAGAGGGGAGAATGGGCTCGACCAGACTCACAGATACGCAGTATTTT	CASSQEGRMGSTRLTDTQYF
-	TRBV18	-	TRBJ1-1	TGTGCCAGCTCACCAGGGGGTATCGCTTCCGCCGAAGCTTTCTTT	CASSPGGIASAEAFF
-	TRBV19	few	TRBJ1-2	TGTGCCAGTAGTAACTCTAACTATGGCTACACCTTC	CASSNSNYGYTF
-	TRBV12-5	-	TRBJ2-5	TGTGCTAGTGGCTCTCAAGAGACCCAGTACTTC	CASGSQETQYF
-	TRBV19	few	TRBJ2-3	TGTGCCAGTAGTCTGCGCCCGACACCCTCAGATACGCAGTATTTT	CASSLRPTPSDTQYF
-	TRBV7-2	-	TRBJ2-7	TGTGCCAGCAGCCCGGACGCCAGGGCCGTAGAGCAGTACTTC	CASSPDARAVEQYF
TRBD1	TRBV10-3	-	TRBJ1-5	TGTGCGACAGGGTATAGCAATCAGCCCCAGCATTTT	CATGYSNQPQHF
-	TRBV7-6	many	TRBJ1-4	TGTGCCAGCAGCTTAGGGGGTTCCCGCGAAAAACTGTTTTTT	CASSLGGSREKLFF
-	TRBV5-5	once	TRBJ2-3	TGTGCCAGCAGCTCGGATCCGCTAGCCTCCAGACTCGATACGCAGTATTTT	CASSSDPLASRLDTQYF
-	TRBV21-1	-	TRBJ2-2	TGTGCCAGCAGCAAACAGGGGGCCGGGGAGCTGTTTTTT	CASSKQGAGELFF
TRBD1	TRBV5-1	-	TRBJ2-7	TGCGCCAGCAGCTCGAGGACAGGGGGCTACGAGCAGTACTTC	CASSSRTGGYEQYF
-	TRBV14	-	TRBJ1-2	TGTGCCAGCAGCCAAGGTGGCGGCAGCTATGGCTACACCTTC	CASSQGGGSYGYTF
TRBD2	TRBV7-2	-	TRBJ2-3	TGTGCCAGCAGCTTTAACCCAGCGGGGGTCTTCACAGATACGCAGTATTTT	CASSFNPAGVFTDTQYF
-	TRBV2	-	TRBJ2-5	TGTGCCAGCAGTGACAGAGAAGAGACCCAGTACTTC	CASSDREETQYF
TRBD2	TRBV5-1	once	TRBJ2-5	TGCGCCAGCAGCTTGTGGGGGCGGGAGGAGGCCCAGTACTTC	CASSLWGREEAQYF
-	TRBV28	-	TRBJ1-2	TGTGCCAGCAGTTTAAGGGCTCGGGGTCTAAACTATGGCTACACCTTC	CASSLRARGLNYGYTF
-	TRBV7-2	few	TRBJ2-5	TGTGCCAGCAGCTTAGTTGCGGAAGAGACCCAGTACTTC	CASSLVAEETQYF
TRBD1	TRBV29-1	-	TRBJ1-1	TGCAGCGTTGAAGGACAGGGGGACAGAACTGAAGCTTTCTTT	CSVEGQGDRTEAFF
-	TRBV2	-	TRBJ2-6	TGTGCCGGTGATACAGGGTCCTCTGGGGCCAACGTCCTGACTTTC	CAGDTGSSGANVLTF
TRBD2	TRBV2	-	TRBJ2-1	TGTGCCAGCAGTGGGTGGGCTAGCGGGAGTAATGAGCAGTTCTTC	CASSGWASGSNEQFF
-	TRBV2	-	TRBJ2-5	TGTGCCAGCAGGAAGGTAGGGCAGATCCTACAAGAGACCCAGTACTTC	CASRKVGQILQETQYF
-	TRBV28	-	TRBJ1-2	TGTGCCAGCAGTGCCCAAGCCTCCGGCTACACCTTC	CASSAQASGYTF
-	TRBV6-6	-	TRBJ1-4	TGTGCCAGCAGTGAGCCCCTAGGTGAAAAACTGTTTTTT	CASSEPLGEKLFF
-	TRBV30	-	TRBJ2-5	TGTGCCTGGAGTGTGAACTTCCAAGAGACCCAGTACTTC	CAWSVNFQETQYF
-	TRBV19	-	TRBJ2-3	TGTGCCAGTACCGACGCGGGGCACACAGATACGCAGTATTTT	CASTDAGHTDTQYF